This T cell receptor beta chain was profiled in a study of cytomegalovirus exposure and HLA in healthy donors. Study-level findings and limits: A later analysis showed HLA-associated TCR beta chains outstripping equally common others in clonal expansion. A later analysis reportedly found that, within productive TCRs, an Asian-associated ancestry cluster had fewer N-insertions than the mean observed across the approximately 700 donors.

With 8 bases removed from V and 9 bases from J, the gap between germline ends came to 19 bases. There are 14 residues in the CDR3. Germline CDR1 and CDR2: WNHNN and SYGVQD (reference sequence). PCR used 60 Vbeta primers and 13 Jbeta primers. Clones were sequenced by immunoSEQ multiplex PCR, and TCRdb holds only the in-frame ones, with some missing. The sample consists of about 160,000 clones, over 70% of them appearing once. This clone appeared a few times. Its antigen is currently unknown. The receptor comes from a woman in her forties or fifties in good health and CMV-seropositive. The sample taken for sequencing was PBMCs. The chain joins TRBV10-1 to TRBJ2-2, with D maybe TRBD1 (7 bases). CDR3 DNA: TGCGCCAGCTCAGGGGGGCGAGTGGGCCGGGAGCTGTTTTTT. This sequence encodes CASSGGRVGRELFF.